One and the same sample provided the 13 T cell receptor beta chains below, sequenced in a study of blood T cell repertoires in COVID-19. The method was immunoSEQ multiplex PCR; TCRdb's version includes in-frame clones alone and lacks a portion of them. The sample has 200,000 or so clones, 70% to 85% seen once. Material: peripheral blood. These receptors were collected from a middle-aged man who had recovered from COVID-19.

The rearrangement uses TRBV10-3 and TRBJ1-5; 7 nucleotides align to TRBD1. J was trimmed by 0 bases and V by 10 bases; bases with no gene match: 6. The length of the CDR3 is 14 residues. CDR1 and CDR2 from the germline V gene are ENHRY and SYGVKD. Written as DNA, the CDR3 is TGTGCCACCAGACAGGGATTTAGCAATCAGCCCCAGCATTTT. Its translation is CATRQGFSNQPQHF.

The gene calls are TRBV19 and TRBJ1-1; 8 bases are shared with TRBD1. With 4 bases clipped from V and 6 bases from J, the junction kept 7 bases outside the gene matches. Looked up from germline, CDR1 is LNHDA and CDR2 is SQIVND (reference sequence). The CDR3 runs to 14 residues. The CDR3 sequence: CASSTDRAGAEAFF. CDR3 coding DNA: TGTGCCAGTAGTACGGACAGGGCGGGGGCTGAAGCTTTCTTT. Drawing the rest from reference TRBV19 and TRBJ1-1, the complete variable domain is DGGITQSPKYLFRKEGQNVTLSCEQNLNHDAMYWYRQDPGQGLRLIYYSQIVNDFQKGDIAEGYSVSREKKESFPLTVTSAQKNPTAFYLCASSTDRAGAEAFFGQGTRLTVV.

Here the CDR3 DNA reads TGCAGCGTTGTAGATTATACAGATACGCAGTATTTT. Translating gives CSVVDYTDTQYF. The chain recombines TRBV29-1 with TRBJ2-3; D not resolved. Germline lookup yields CDR1 SQVTM and CDR2 ANQGSEA. The CDR3 is 12 residues long. V lost 4 bases and J lost 3, with 8 bases in between.

The rearrangement links TRBV6-5 to TRBJ2-7; the D gene is possibly TRBD2 (5 bases). The V and J ends lost 7 bases and 4 bases respectively, with 8 bases between them. Germline V CDR1 and CDR2: MNHEY, SVGAGI. The CDR3 covers 11 residues. The CDR3: CASTEGYEQYF. CDR3 DNA sequence: TGTGCCAGCACAGAGGGATACGAGCAGTACTTC.

This clone was recorded only once. V and J are TRBV7-9 and TRBJ2-7; perhaps TRBD2 as D (6 bases). The V and J ends lost 4 bases and 6 bases respectively, with 10 bases between them. This CDR3 comprises 12 residues. Germline V gene sequence: CDR1 SEHNR, CDR2 FQNEAQ (reference sequence). For the CDR3, the DNA is TGTGCCAGCAGCTCGACTAGTTCCGAGCAGTACTTC. Protein sequence: CASSSTSSEQYF.

The genes are TRBV5-6 and TRBJ2-6; D remains unclear. Trimming stripped 0 bases from V and 10 bases from J, with 11 bases between. Germline CDR1 and CDR2: SGHDT and YYEEEE. The CDR3 has 14 amino acids. CDR3 sequence reads: CASSLGAATNVLTF. CDR3 in DNA: TGTGCCAGCAGCTTGGGGGCTGCTACAAACGTCCTGACTTTC. Using reference TRBV5-6 and TRBJ2-6 for the parts outside the CDR3, the full variable domain is DAGVTQSPTHLIKTRGQQVTLRCSPKSGHDTVSWYQQALGQGPQFIFQYYEEEERQRGNFPDRFSGHQFPNYSSELNVNALLLGDSALYLCASSLGAATNVLTFGAGSRLTVL.

This chain joins TRBV4-3 and TRBJ2-1; no clear D. The germline V gene has CDR1 LGHNA and CDR2 YSLEER. V was pared by 4 bases and J by 3 bases, with 7 bases between. CDR3 length: 13 residues. As DNA, the CDR3 is TGCGCCAGCAGCCCTACGATCTACAATGAGCAGTTCTTC. Its translation is CASSPTIYNEQFF.

V usage is TRBV5-4 and J usage is TRBJ2-2, with D perhaps TRBD1 (5 bases). Germline V CDR1 and CDR2: SGHNT, YYREEE (reference sequence). The germline V and J ends were trimmed by 7 bases and 0 bases, with 13 bases remaining between them. This CDR3 region has 15 residues. The CDR3 DNA reads TGTGCCAGCGGGGCGGCGGAAGCGAACACCGGGGAGCTGTTTTTT. It is translated as CASGAAEANTGELFF.

This chain connects TRBV27 to TRBJ2-2, with 10 positions matching TRBD2. CDR1 MNHEY and CDR2 SMNVEV come from the germline V gene (reference sequence). Trimming cost V 4 bases and J 8 bases; bases outside gene matches: 7. The CDR3 is 15 amino acids. The CDR3 DNA reads as TGTGCCAGCAGTTCCAGCGGGGGGGCCATAGGGGAGCTGTTTTTT. Translated: CASSSSGGAIGELFF.

The chain uses TRBV9 and TRBJ2-1; 10 positions match TRBD2. With 3 bases clipped from V and 5 bases from J, the junction kept 2 bases outside the gene matches. Per germline, CDR1 SGDLS and CDR2 YYNGEE. CDR3 length: 14 amino acids. The CDR3 spells CASSGLAGDNEQFF. In DNA form, the CDR3 reads TGTGCCAGCAGCGGTCTAGCGGGAGACAATGAGCAGTTCTTC.

The V gene is TRBV5-5, the J gene TRBJ2-2, with 9 positions matching TRBD2. The CDR3 sequence is 16 residues long. V lost 0 bases, J lost 5 bases, and 5 bases stayed unmatched. Looked up from germline, CDR1 is SGHKS and CDR2 is YYEKEE (reference sequence). The DNA of the CDR3 is TGTGCCAGCAGCTTGGTCGCGGGGGGGCGGACCGGGGAGCTGTTTTTT. Protein product: CASSLVAGGRTGELFF.

The chain carries TRBV5-1 and TRBJ1-3; the D is unclear. CDR1 and CDR2 from the germline V gene are SGHRS and YFSETQ. The CDR3 is made up of 15 amino acids. V was trimmed by 8 bases and J by 3 bases, leaving 18 bases between them. The CDR3 DNA follows: TGCGCCAGTGGCAGCGGCCGGGCGGATGGAAACACCATATATTTT. Protein product: CASGSGRADGNTIYF.

This rearrangement joins TRBV11-3 to TRBJ2-1; weak D call: TRBD2 (5 bases). V dropped 1 base and J dropped 1 base, with 8 bases sitting between them. This CDR3 spans 15 amino acids. CDR1 is SGHNT and CDR2 is YENEEA in the germline V gene. The CDR3 bases are TGTGCCAGCAGCTTAGTCGGGATATCCTACAATGAGCAGTTCTTC. Protein: CASSLVGISYNEQFF.